Listed here are 29 T cell receptor beta chains from one sample, sequenced in a study of Ad26.COV2.S vaccination and SARS-CoV-2 variants. Treatment reported: around 19 received Ad26.COV2.S at low or high dose, single or two shots; roughly five received placebo; per-sample allocation not given. After the first vaccine or placebo injection, samples were drawn on day 63. Assay: immunoSEQ multiplex PCR; the TCRdb copy retains only in-frame clones and omits some. The table records around 400,000 clones, approximately 90% of them present only once. This specimen consisted of peripheral blood, obtained in a trial of Ad26.COV2.S vaccine versus placebo. These receptors came from a person between 18 and 60 years old who received the Ad26.COV2.S COVID-19 vaccine or a placebo.

V usage is TRBV6-2 or TRBV6-3 and J usage is TRBJ2-5; a possible D gene is TRBD1 (7 bases). There are 18 residues in the CDR3. CDR1 is MNHEY and CDR2 is SVGEGT in the germline V gene. Deletions cut 2 bases from V and 4 bases from J, with 23 bases between. For the CDR3, the DNA is TGTGCCAGCAGTTACCCCAGGGGGGCTCGAACGGTTGGAGAGACCCAGTACTTC. This codes for CASSYPRGARTVGETQYF.

This clone was picked up one time. CDR3 nucleotide sequence: TGTGCCAGCAGTGAAGCGCAGGGGGGGAATGAAAAACTGTTTTTT. This codes for CASSEAQGGNEKLFF. The V call is TRBV6-1, the J call TRBJ1-4; 7 positions agree with TRBD1. The germline V gene encodes CDR1 MNHNS and CDR2 SASEGT. V trimming: 0 bases; J trimming: 5 bases; junction bases outside the gene matches: 3. The CDR3 totals 15 residues.

This chain links TRBV2 with TRBJ2-3; 10 nucleotides align to TRBD2. The CDR3 extends over 17 amino acids. The trim removed 3 bases at V and 5 bases at J, leaving 11 bases unmatched. Per germline, CDR1 SNHLY and CDR2 FYNNEI. The CDR3 DNA sequence: TGTGCCAGCAGTGATAGTAGCCTAGCGGGAGCCGGAGATACGCAGTATTTT. Residues: CASSDSSLAGAGDTQYF.

This chain joins TRBV6-1 and TRBJ2-5; no clear D. V was clipped by 2 bases and J by 5 bases, with 9 bases between them. Per germline, CDR1 MNHNS and CDR2 SASEGT. This CDR3 is 13 amino acids long. The CDR3: CASSELLGETQYF. The CDR3 DNA reads TGTGCCAGCAGTGAACTGTTGGGGGAGACCCAGTACTTC.

V is TRBV7-3 and J is TRBJ2-1, with TRBD2 identical over 7 bases. The CDR3 loop spans 16 amino acids. Germline V gene lookup returns CDR1 SGHTA and CDR2 FQGTGA. Trimming removed 6 bases from V and 8 bases from J; junction bases left unmatched: 16. Written as DNA, the CDR3 is TGTGCCAGCAGTCCTGCGCGGGAGTTGTTGTTAGATGAGCAGTTCTTC. This codes for CASSPARELLLDEQFF.

The chain couples TRBV4-3 to TRBJ2-4; 9 bases are shared with TRBD2. Trimming removed 1 base from V and 7 bases from J; junction bases left unmatched: 11. This CDR3 has 17 residues. Germline V gives CDR1 LGHNA, CDR2 YSLEER. CDR3: CASSQVPTSGIINIQYF. In DNA, the CDR3 is TGCGCCAGCAGCCAAGTGCCGACTAGCGGTATCATTAACATTCAGTACTTC.

This chain uses TRBV27 with TRBJ2-3, with a possible D match to TRBD1 (5 bases). The CDR3 contains 14 residues. Per germline, CDR1 MNHEY and CDR2 SMNVEV (reference sequence). The germline V and J ends were trimmed by 5 bases and 2 bases, with 11 bases remaining between them. The CDR3 loop reads CASSESGYTDTQYF. The CDR3 nucleotides read TGTGCCAGCAGTGAGTCAGGGTACACAGATACGCAGTATTTT.

The V gene is TRBV7-2, the J gene TRBJ2-5, with 9 bases identical to TRBD2. This CDR3 is 17 amino acids long. Losses at the gene ends were 5 bases for V and 2 bases for J; bases not matched to a gene: 12. CDR1 is SGHTA and CDR2 is FQGNSA in the germline V gene. CDR3 coding DNA: TGTGCCAGCAGCCCCGCGCCCGGGCTAGCGGGGCAAGAGACCCAGTACTTC. Amino acid sequence: CASSPAPGLAGQETQYF.

The chain links TRBV18 to TRBJ2-7; 11 bases line up with TRBD2. The junction had 7 bases not matched to a gene; V was cut back by 6 bases and J by 0 bases. Germline values: CDR1 KGHSH, CDR2 LQKENI. The CDR3 is 16 amino acids. The CDR3 nucleotides are TGTGCCAGCTCCGCTTTAGCGGGGGGGGTCTCCTACGAGCAGTACTTC. Residues: CASSALAGGVSYEQYF.

The chain has TRBV4-3 and TRBJ1-5; D not certain. Germline V gene data show CDR1 as LGHNA and CDR2 as YSLEER. This CDR3 region has 14 residues. V lost 1 base and J 1 base, leaving 5 bases between the germline ends. CDR3 residues: CASSQVTSNQPQHF. CDR3 DNA sequence: TGCGCCAGCAGCCAAGTTACGAGCAATCAGCCCCAGCATTTT.

V and J are TRBV28 and TRBJ2-7; D is tentatively TRBD1 or TRBD2 (5 bases each). Germline lookup yields CDR1 MDHEN and CDR2 SYDVKM. CDR3 length: 14 amino acids. Trimming took off 7 bases at V and 2 bases at J, with 15 bases between the two ends. The CDR3 DNA reads as TGTGCCAGCACAAACTCCGGGACCCCCTACGAGCAGTACTTC. The encoded protein is CASTNSGTPYEQYF.

The rearrangement links TRBV6-2 or TRBV6-3 to TRBJ2-1, with D unresolved. V was trimmed by 3 bases and J by 7 bases, leaving 10 bases between them. CDR1 is MNHEY and CDR2 is SVGEGT in the germline V gene. This CDR3 has 13 residues. The CDR3 nucleotides are TGTGCCAGCAGTTATGCGGACGGGAATGAGCAGTTCTTC. This gives the protein CASSYADGNEQFF.

The chain recombines TRBV20-1 with TRBJ2-5, with unresolved D. V was clipped by 4 bases and J by 6 bases, with 6 bases between them. The CDR3 spans 10 residues. In germline, CDR1 is DFQATT, CDR2 SNEGSKA (reference sequence). CDR3 protein: CSAIKQTQYF. The CDR3 region has the DNA TGCAGTGCTATAAAACAGACCCAGTACTTC.

This clone was seen just once. The chain recombines TRBV28 with TRBJ1-1, with TRBD1 matching 7 bases. CDR1 is MDHEN and CDR2 is SYDVKM in the germline V gene. CDR3 length: 17 residues. Germline trimming cut 4 bases from V and 8 bases from J; bases unmatched to any gene: 19. This CDR3 is CASSSRGPPAVLQEAFF. As DNA, the CDR3 is TGTGCCAGCAGTTCTAGGGGGCCGCCAGCCGTCTTACAGGAAGCTTTCTTT.

The rearrangement uses TRBV27 and TRBJ2-3; 8 bases line up with TRBD2. J was trimmed by 3 bases and V by 7 bases; bases with no gene match: 9. The CDR3 is made up of 15 amino acids. CDR1 MNHEY and CDR2 SMNVEV come from the germline V gene (reference sequence). CDR3 residues: CASNLSGIRTDTQYF. Written as DNA, the CDR3 is TGTGCCAGCAATCTTAGCGGGATTCGTACAGATACGCAGTATTTT.

The chain has TRBV19 and TRBJ2-5, with TRBD1 as a possible D gene (6 bases). The ends were cut back, 1 base at V and 4 bases at J, with 10 bases in the middle. Germline values: CDR1 LNHDA, CDR2 SQIVND (reference sequence). This CDR3 has 14 residues. The CDR3 reads CASSIAPGVETQYF. The CDR3 nucleotides read TGTGCCAGTAGTATAGCCCCAGGGGTAGAGACCCAGTACTTC.

J is TRBJ1-1 and V is TRBV30, with 8 nucleotides matching TRBD1. Germline CDR1 reads GTSNPN; CDR2 reads SVGIG (reference sequence). The trim removed 1 base at V and 5 bases at J, leaving 3 bases unmatched. The CDR3 covers 13 residues. The CDR3 bases are TGTGCCTGGAGTGACAGGGGGTGGACTGAAGCTTTCTTT. Translating gives CAWSDRGWTEAFF.

The chain joins TRBV28 to TRBJ1-4; 10 positions match TRBD1. The V gene end was trimmed by 5 bases and the J gene end by 7 bases; junction bases not matched to a gene: 7. CDR3 length: 15 amino acids. The germline V gene encodes CDR1 MDHEN and CDR2 SYDVKM. Here the CDR3 reads CASSPRQGASEKLFF. The CDR3 region has the DNA TGTGCCAGCAGTCCCCGACAGGGGGCGTCTGAAAAACTGTTTTTT.

The rearrangement links TRBV30 to TRBJ2-6; D uncertain. Trimming removed 2 bases from V and 0 bases from J, with 5 bases in between. Germline V gives CDR1 GTSNPN, CDR2 SVGIG (reference sequence). The CDR3 consists of 14 residues. The CDR3 spells CAWSRNSGANVLTF. CDR3 nucleotides: TGTGCCTGGAGTCGGAACTCTGGGGCCAACGTCCTGACTTTC.

The J gene is TRBJ2-5, the V gene TRBV3-1 (or the pseudogene TRBV3-2), with 9 nucleotides matching TRBD2. Trimming at V came to 1 base and at J to 5 bases, leaving 2 bases not matched to a gene. Per the germline V gene, CDR1 is LGHDT and CDR2 is YNNKEL (reference sequence). The CDR3 has 14 residues. Here the CDR3 reads CASSQVAGEETQYF. CDR3 in DNA: TGTGCCAGCAGCCAAGTAGCGGGAGAGGAGACCCAGTACTTC.

Here the CDR3 reads CASSPLRTSANEQYF. For the CDR3, the DNA is TGTGCCAGCTCACCACTTAGGACTAGCGCAAATGAGCAGTACTTC. The J gene is TRBJ2-7, the V gene TRBV18, with 9 bases matching TRBD2. With V trimmed by 1 base and J by 7 bases, 8 bases remained unmatched. Germline CDR1 and CDR2: KGHSH and LQKENI. The CDR3 contains 15 residues.

CDR3 in DNA: TGTGCCAGCAGCTTAGCCCAGCGGGGCTACGAGCAGTACTTC. Its protein product is CASSLAQRGYEQYF. The chain is built from TRBV7-8 and TRBJ2-7, with TRBD2 matching over 7 bases. Germline lookup yields CDR1 SGHVS and CDR2 FQNEAQ. Losses at the gene ends were 0 bases for V and 3 bases for J; bases not matched to a gene: 2. CDR3 size: 14 residues.

The gene calls are TRBV14 and TRBJ2-7; TRBD1 matches at 8 bases. This CDR3 spans 15 amino acids. With V trimmed by 4 bases and J by 2 bases, 7 bases remained unmatched. Germline CDR1 and CDR2: SGHDN and FVKESK. CDR3 DNA: TGTGCCAGCAGCCGTACGGGACAGGAACCCTACGAGCAGTACTTC. Protein: CASSRTGQEPYEQYF.

The gene calls are TRBV25-1 and TRBJ2-7; D call uncertain. This CDR3 has 13 amino acids. V was clipped by 4 bases and J by 5 bases, with 12 bases between them. CDR1 and CDR2 (germline): MGHDK, SYGVNS. In DNA form, the CDR3 reads TGTGCCAGCAGTGCCGGGCTTTTAAACGAGCAGTACTTC. This encodes CASSAGLLNEQYF.

The V and J genes are TRBV11-2 and TRBJ2-1; D might be TRBD2 (5 bases). CDR1 and CDR2 from the germline V gene are SGHAT and FQNNGV. This CDR3 has 12 residues. Trimming took 5 bases from V and 10 from J, leaving 12 bases between them. The CDR3 loop reads CASSSARREQFF. The DNA for the CDR3 is TGTGCCAGCAGCAGTGCCAGGAGGGAGCAGTTCTTC.

The chain has TRBV3-1 (or the pseudogene TRBV3-2) and TRBJ2-7, with 7 bases fitting TRBD2. Germline trimming cut 1 base from V and 7 bases from J; bases unmatched to any gene: 7. The CDR3 runs 14 residues. Germline V CDR1 and CDR2: LGHDT, YNNKEL (reference sequence). In DNA, the CDR3 is TGTGCCAGCAGCCAAGCGGGAGGACGGGAAGAGCAGTACTTC. Translated, it gives CASSQAGGREEQYF.

CDR3 loop: CSVVQENTEAFF. In DNA form, the CDR3 reads TGCAGCGTTGTCCAGGAGAACACTGAAGCTTTCTTT. The gene calls are TRBV29-1 and TRBJ1-1, with D uncertain. Germline CDR1 and CDR2: SQVTM and ANQGSEA. This CDR3 comprises 12 residues. Trimming shortened V by 4 bases and J by 1 base, and 7 bases separated the two germline ends.

The J gene is TRBJ1-1, the V gene TRBV9, with unresolved D. Trimming took off 4 bases at V and 0 bases at J, with 16 bases between the two ends. There are 16 residues in the CDR3. Germline CDR1 is SGDLS and CDR2 is YYNGEE. Here the CDR3 reads CASSPPQRSLNTEAFF. CDR3 sequence (DNA): TGTGCCAGCAGCCCCCCCCAACGGAGTCTGAACACTGAAGCTTTCTTT.

This clone was picked up a small number of times. V and J are TRBV7-9 and TRBJ1-5, with D hard to call. Looked up from germline, CDR1 is SEHNR and CDR2 is FQNEAQ (reference sequence). The CDR3 covers 12 residues. V was pared by 0 bases and J by 6 bases, with 3 bases between. This chain's CDR3 is CASSLASQPQHF. CDR3 coding DNA: TGTGCCAGCAGCTTAGCTTCTCAGCCCCAGCATTTT.